Presented here are 9 T cell receptor beta chains from one specimen sequenced in a study of blood T cell repertoires in COVID-19. Sequencing was performed with immunoSEQ multiplex PCR; in TCRdb, only in-frame clones are kept and a portion is missing. The sample includes around 700,000 clones, approximately 90% of them seen just once. The sequencing sample was made of peripheral blood. The origin of the receptors is a young woman with acute or convalescent COVID-19.

The J gene is TRBJ1-2, the V gene TRBV2, with 7 nucleotides matching TRBD1. The CDR3 extends over 16 amino acids. Germline assignment: CDR1 SNHLY and CDR2 FYNNEI. In DNA, the CDR3 is TGTGCTACTTTTGGACAGGCAACCTCTCTACCCTATGGCTACACCTTC. Amino acids: CATFGQATSLPYGYTF.

The chain couples TRBV25-1 to TRBJ2-3; 12 bases line up with TRBD2. Germline V gene lookup returns CDR1 MGHDK and CDR2 SYGVNS. Trimming cost V 3 bases and J 4 bases; bases outside gene matches: 5. The CDR3 loop spans 16 amino acids. Here the CDR3 DNA reads TGTGCCAGCAGTGATCTAGCGGGGGGGTTTGCAGATACGCAGTATTTT. Translation: CASSDLAGGFADTQYF.

The chain uses TRBV7-9 and TRBJ1-2, with 10 positions matching TRBD1. The length of the CDR3 is 15 residues. V dropped 6 bases and J dropped 3; count of bases not matched to a gene: 7. Germline CDR1 and CDR2: SEHNR and FQNEAQ (reference sequence). The CDR3, as DNA: TGTGCCAGCAGGAGAACCGGGACAGGGGACTATGGCTACACCTTC. It specifies CASRRTGTGDYGYTF. Complete variable domain (other parts from reference TRBV7-9 and TRBJ1-2): DTGVSQNPRHKITKRGQNVTFRCDPISEHNRLYWYRQTLGQGPEFLTYFQNEAQLEKSRLLSDRFSAERPKGSFSTLEIQRTEQGDSAMYLCASRRTGTGDYGYTFGSGTRLTVV.

The CDR3 bases are TGCGCCAGCAGCCGGGACACTTTCTATGGCTACACCTTC. Protein sequence: CASSRDTFYGYTF. The rearrangement uses TRBV5-1 and TRBJ1-2; D might be TRBD1 (6 bases). The CDR3 loop spans 13 amino acids. CDR1 SGHRS and CDR2 YFSETQ come from the germline V gene. The V gene lost 4 bases and the J gene lost 4 bases, with 11 bases spanning the gap.

The chain uses TRBV7-2 and TRBJ2-3; weak D call: TRBD1 (5 bases). Looked up from germline, CDR1 is SGHTA and CDR2 is FQGNSA. Trimming cost V 5 bases and J 0 bases, with 15 bases left between them. CDR3 length: 16 amino acids. The CDR3 reads CASSPPGALSTDTQYF. The CDR3 nucleotides are TGTGCCAGCAGCCCCCCTGGGGCCCTAAGCACAGATACGCAGTATTTT.

This chain joins TRBV6-5 and TRBJ1-3, with D maybe TRBD1 (5 bases). This CDR3 region has 13 residues. Germline CDR1 and CDR2: MNHEY and SVGAGI. V was pared by 7 bases and J by 11 bases, with 18 bases between. The CDR3 spells CASTFGARNPIYF. The CDR3 DNA reads as TGTGCCAGCACTTTTGGGGCCCGGAACCCCATATATTTT.

This clone was counted once. The V and J genes are TRBV15 and TRBJ2-1; 11 positions match TRBD2. Germline CDR1 reads LNHNV; CDR2 reads YYDKDF (reference sequence). The CDR3 runs to 19 residues. The V gene end was trimmed by 0 bases and the J gene end by 0 bases; junction bases not matched to a gene: 7. In DNA, the CDR3 is TGTGCCACCAGCAGAGAGGGAACTAGCGGGGGTTCCTCCTACAATGAGCAGTTCTTC. It codes for CATSREGTSGGSSYNEQFF.

The rearrangement joins TRBV7-2 to TRBJ2-7, with a tentative D call TRBD1 (6 bases). Trimming stripped 6 bases from V and 6 bases from J, with 12 bases between. Germline CDR1 is SGHTA and CDR2 is FQGNSA. The CDR3 is 12 amino acids. CDR3 region: CASRQGPSEQYF. The CDR3 coding sequence is TGTGCCAGCAGGCAGGGGCCCTCCGAGCAGTACTTC.

In its sample, this clone was seen once. The gene calls are TRBV6-5 and TRBJ2-3; 10 bases fit TRBD2. Germline CDR1 reads MNHEY; CDR2 reads SVGAGI. The CDR3 sequence is 15 residues long. V shed 4 bases and J 2 bases; nucleotides not matched to a gene: 3. The CDR3: CASSSLAGTTDTQYF. The CDR3, as DNA: TGTGCCAGCAGTTCACTAGCGGGGACCACAGATACGCAGTATTTT.